The 5 T cell receptor beta chains in this list originate from one sample, sequenced in a study of blood T cell repertoires in COVID-19. Generated by immunoSEQ multiplex PCR, the TCRdb table keeps only in-frame clones and is missing some. There are some 120,000 clones in the sample; more than 80% occur only once, and about 9.4% lies in the top ten. Sample: peripheral blood. The receptor set was obtained from a human donor in a cohort sampled during active COVID-19.

This clone has a handful of counts. One junction end does not reproduce the germline sequence, and a read error may be involved. The V and J genes are TRBV18 and TRBJ1-5; D unclear. Germline assignment: CDR1 KGHSH and CDR2 LQKENI. This CDR3 comprises 13 residues. Here the CDR3 reads CASSPPTGQAQHF. In DNA, the CDR3 is TGTGCCAGCTCACCACCGACCGGTCAGGCCCAGCATTTT.

The V call is TRBV4-1, the J call TRBJ1-1; weak D call: TRBD1 (6 bases). There are 15 residues in the CDR3. Trimming shortened V by 1 base and J by 8 bases, and 17 bases separated the two germline ends. Germline loops: CDR1 MGHRA, CDR2 YSYEKL. The chain's CDR3 is CASSQVVGQGQEAFF. For the CDR3, the DNA is TGCGCCAGCAGCCAAGTTGTTGGGCAGGGACAAGAAGCTTTCTTT.

The CDR3 coding sequence is TGCAGCGTTGAAGTAGACAGGGCAACAACTAATGAAAAACTGTTTTTT. Its translation: CSVEVDRATTNEKLFF. This chain uses TRBV29-1 with TRBJ1-4, with 7 nucleotides matching TRBD1. V was pared by 1 base and J by 0 bases, with 5 bases of the junction left unmatched. The CDR3 is made up of 16 amino acids. The V gene's germline CDR1 is SQVTM and CDR2 ANQGSEA.

This rearrangement joins TRBV27 to TRBJ1-4, with 12 bases that match TRBD1. The CDR3 totals 16 residues. From germline, CDR1 is MNHEY and CDR2 SMNVEV (reference sequence). J was trimmed by 8 bases and V by 2 bases; bases with no gene match: 6. The CDR3 here is CASSLTRDRGQEKLFF. For the CDR3, the DNA is TGTGCCAGCAGTTTAACCCGGGACAGGGGGCAAGAAAAACTGTTTTTT.

The rearrangement links TRBV6-2 or TRBV6-3 to TRBJ1-1, with TRBD1 as a possible D gene (6 bases). The germline V and J ends were trimmed by 5 bases and 1 base, with 11 bases remaining between them. CDR3 length equals 14 residues. Looked up from germline, CDR1 is MNHEY and CDR2 is SVGEGT. CDR3 protein: CASSPQGPNTEAFF. In DNA form, the CDR3 reads TGTGCCAGCAGTCCGCAGGGGCCGAACACTGAAGCTTTCTTT.